This T cell receptor (beta chain) comes out of a study of shared clonotypes between healthy human individuals. Overall study context: CD8 memory received one plate per donor, CD8 naive two, CD4 memory three and CD4 naive three.

Study-level points and caveats: Across subsets, estimated richness was generally greater for naive than for memory populations.

The CDR3 contains 15 residues. Trimming took 3 bases from V and 0 from J, leaving 12 bases between them. In germline, CDR1 is KGHSH, CDR2 LQKENI. As to this clone: Its antigen is as yet unknown. This sample includes further DNA sequences coding for the same CDR3.

CD45RA+ naive and CD45RA-negative memory subsets were separated from CD4+ cells. The assay was immunoSEQ multiplex PCR, and TCRdb's table has in-frame clones only and misses some. This table has some 1,100,000 clones, around 78% appearing once. The receptor was isolated from a man younger than 35 in good health. Some clones in this sample may be carry-over from other donors' samples. The sequenced sample was memory CD4+ T cells from PBMCs. Noted subset: CD45RA-negative fraction. The chain combines TRBV18 with TRBJ2-7, with a tentative D call TRBD2 (6 bases). CDR3 nucleotides: TGTGCCAGCTCACCTCTGGGAGGATCCTCCTACGAGCAGTACTTC. It codes for CASSPLGGSSYEQYF.